This T cell receptor beta chain was obtained from a study of blood T cell repertoires in COVID-19. In germline, CDR1 is SNHLY, CDR2 FYNNEI. CDR3 length: 15 residues. Trimming pared 4 bases from V and 4 bases from J, leaving 15 bases between. The protocol was immunoSEQ multiplex PCR, while the TCRdb copy is restricted to in-frame clones and leaves out a portion. The top ten clones hold 3% to 4% of a sample with 130,000 or so clones, 84% of them seen once. This TCR derives from a woman in her fifties or sixties with acute COVID-19. V gene TRBV2 combines with J gene TRBJ2-3; a weak D match, TRBD2 (5 bases). Sequences were obtained from PBMCs or T cells enriched from blood (not recorded which). CDR3 in DNA: TGTGCCAGCAGTGGCTTCCTAGCAGTGGCAGATACGCAGTATTTT. This gives the protein CASSGFLAVADTQYF. The variable domain in full, with the rest retrieved from reference TRBV2 and TRBJ2-3, is EPEVTQTPSHQVTQMGQEVILRCVPISNHLYFYWYRQILGQKVEFLVSFYNNEISEKSEIFDDQFSVERPDGSNFTLKIRSTKLEDSAMYFCASSGFLAVADTQYFGPGTRLTVL.